Presented here are 4 T cell receptor beta chains from one specimen sequenced in a study of blood T cell repertoires in COVID-19. The protocol was immunoSEQ multiplex PCR, while the TCRdb copy is restricted to in-frame clones and leaves out a portion. Among 310,000 or so clones, about 87% were seen once, and the ten largest hold around 10%. What was sequenced was peripheral blood. These receptors originate from a man aged 25 to 40 with COVID-19, enrolled during active disease.

There are a few counts of this clone. The V call is TRBV4-3, the J call TRBJ2-7; TRBD2 is a possible D gene (5 bases). This CDR3 contains 16 residues. CDR1 and CDR2 from the germline V gene are LGHNA and YSLEER. Trimming took 3 bases from V and 2 from J, leaving 17 bases between them. The CDR3, as DNA: TGCGCCAGCAGCCACGCGGACGGCCGACTAACCTACGAGCAGTACTTC. It yields the protein CASSHADGRLTYEQYF.

This clone appeared once. The chain links TRBV4-1 to TRBJ1-6; tentative D call: TRBD1 (6 bases). CDR3 length: 16 residues. The V gene lost 5 bases and the J gene lost 3 bases, with 14 bases spanning the gap. Germline CDR1 is MGHRA and CDR2 is YSYEKL. As DNA, the CDR3 is TGCGCCAGCAGCGTAAAGGACAGTTACTATAATTCACCCCTCCACTTT. Translated: CASSVKDSYYNSPLHF.

The V and J genes are TRBV9 and TRBJ2-5; 8 positions match TRBD1. CDR3 size: 17 residues. Germline CDR1 SGDLS, CDR2 YYNGEE. V trimming: 4 bases; J trimming: 6 bases; junction bases outside the gene matches: 17. CDR3 DNA sequence: TGTGCCAGCAGCCCACAAGCCGGGACAGGCATTATCAAGACCCAGTACTTC. This encodes CASSPQAGTGIIKTQYF.

The CDR3: CASSPERFLSTDTQYF. The CDR3 nucleotides are TGTGCCAGCAGCCCTGAGCGGTTCCTTAGCACAGATACGCAGTATTTT. The rearrangement uses TRBV9 and TRBJ2-3; possible D gene TRBD2, 5 bases. Germline-derived CDR1 and CDR2 are SGDLS and YYNGEE. V lost 4 bases and J 0 bases, leaving 15 bases between the germline ends. The CDR3 extends over 16 amino acids.